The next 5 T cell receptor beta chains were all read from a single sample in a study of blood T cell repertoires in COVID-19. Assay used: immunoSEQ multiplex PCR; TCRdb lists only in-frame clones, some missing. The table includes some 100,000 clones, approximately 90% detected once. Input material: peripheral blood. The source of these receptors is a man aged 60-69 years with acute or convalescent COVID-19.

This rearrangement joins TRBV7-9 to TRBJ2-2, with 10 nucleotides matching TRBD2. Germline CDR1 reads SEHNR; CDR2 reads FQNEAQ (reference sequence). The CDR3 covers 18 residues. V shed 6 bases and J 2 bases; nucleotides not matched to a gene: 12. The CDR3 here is CASSFLAGELPNTGELFF. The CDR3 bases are TGTGCCAGCAGTTTTCTAGCGGGAGAGCTCCCTAACACCGGGGAGCTGTTTTTT.

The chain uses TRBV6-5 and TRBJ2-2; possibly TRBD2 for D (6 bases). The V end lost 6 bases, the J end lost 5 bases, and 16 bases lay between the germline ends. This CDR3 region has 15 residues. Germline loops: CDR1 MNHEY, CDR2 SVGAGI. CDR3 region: CASSPREPRTGELFF. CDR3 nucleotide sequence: TGTGCCAGCAGCCCCCGGGAGCCTAGGACCGGGGAGCTGTTTTTT.

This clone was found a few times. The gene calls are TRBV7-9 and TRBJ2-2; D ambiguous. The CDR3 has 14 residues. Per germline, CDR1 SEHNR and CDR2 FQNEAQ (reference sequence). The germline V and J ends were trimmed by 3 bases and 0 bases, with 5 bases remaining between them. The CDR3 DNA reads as TGTGCCAGCAGCTTCGAGTCGAACACCGGGGAGCTGTTTTTT. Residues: CASSFESNTGELFF.

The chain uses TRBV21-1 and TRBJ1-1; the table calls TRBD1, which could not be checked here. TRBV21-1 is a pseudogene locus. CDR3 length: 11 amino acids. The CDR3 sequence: CASSKAQKAFF. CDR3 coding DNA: TGTGCCAGCAGCAAAGCGCAGAAGGCTTTCTTT.

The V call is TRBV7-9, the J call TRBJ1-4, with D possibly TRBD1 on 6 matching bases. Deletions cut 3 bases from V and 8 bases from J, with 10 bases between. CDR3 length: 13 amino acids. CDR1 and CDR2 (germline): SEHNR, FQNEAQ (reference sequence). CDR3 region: CASSLETGEKLFF. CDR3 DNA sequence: TGTGCCAGCAGCTTGGAAACAGGGGAAAAACTGTTTTTT.